The present T cell receptor beta chain was sequenced within a study of cytomegalovirus exposure and HLA in healthy donors. Study-wide background: Earlier, 95 million to 120 million unique TCR beta sequences were recovered from around 180 million T cells by an analysis.

The study, taken as a whole, reports: A link between a missense DCLRE1C variant and TCR beta V- and J-gene trimming emerged from a later analysis.

The study ran its PCR with 60 Vbeta and 13 Jbeta primers. As processed by the authors: Unique TCR beta chains numbered roughly 83 million in a later analysis, with roughly 11 million shared. This table comes from immunoSEQ multiplex PCR, and its TCRdb copy is limited to in-frame clones, with some not included. V and J calls and clone size follow that table, whereas D and trimming were derived from the DNA. The top ten clones hold approximately 2.7% of a sample with 110,000 or so clones, approximately 83% of them seen once. For this clone: Its matching antigen is unknown.

The sample comprised PBMCs. This receptor was obtained from a woman under 30 in good health and CMV-seronegative.

The CDR3: CATSPRRYTDTQYF. The DNA for the CDR3 is TGTGCCACCTCACCGAGGAGATACACAGATACGCAGTATTTT. The chain links TRBV19 to TRBJ2-3, with D hard to call. The CDR3 spans 14 residues. The germline CDR1 and CDR2 sequences are LNHDA and SQIVND (reference sequence). V dropped 10 bases and J dropped 2 bases, with 16 bases sitting between them. Using reference TRBV19 and TRBJ2-3 for the parts outside the CDR3, the full variable domain is DGGITQSPKYLFRKEGQNVTLSCEQNLNHDAMYWYRQDPGQGLRLIYYSQIVNDFQKGDIAEGYSVSREKKESFPLTVTSAQKNPTAFYLCATSPRRYTDTQYFGPGTRLTVL.